The rows below give T cell receptor beta chains drawn from one sample of a study of CD8 T cells in ankylosing spondylitis. TCRdb ran MiXCR on the 5' RACE reads and lists one entry per CDR3 protein. Among hundreds of thousands of distinct CDR3 sequences listed, 32% were seen once. The source material was blood, either unsorted or a sorted T cell fraction (not recorded which). The receptors stem from a male donor with ankylosing spondylitis or in good health (not recorded which). Both conserved end residues are part of each CDR3. A D gene is named only where the DNA matches it firmly.

j_call cdr3_length d_call v_call cdr3_aa
TRBJ1-2 14 NA TRBV6-1 CASMGVRANYGYTF
TRBJ2-7 12 NA TRBV18 CASSPEQYEQYF
TRBJ2-1 16 NA TRBV10-2 CASGGGLASSVDEQFF
TRBJ1-2 12 NA TRBV6-6 CASTRGRDGYTF
TRBJ2-7 11 NA TRBV20-1 CPSTVPSEQYF
TRBJ2-5 16 TRBD1 TRBV5-1 CASSLLGQLPQETQYF
TRBJ2-7 14 NA TRBV27 CASKLGATGYEQYF
TRBJ1-3 14 NA TRBV29-1 CSVRRLLTGNTIYF
TRBJ2-7 14 NA TRBV5-6 CASSLKQGVYEQYF
TRBJ2-3 15 NA TRBV12-3/TRBV12-4 CASSFGTGKADTQYF
TRBJ2-7 11 NA TRBV27 CARDGSYEQYF
TRBJ1-1 10 NA TRBV29-1 CSAVVTEAFF
TRBJ2-3 15 NA TRBV29-1 CSVGGPLLSTDTQYF
TRBJ1-2 15 NA TRBV7-6 CASSLGWGGHYGYTF
TRBJ1-4 16 NA TRBV5-5 CASSWTPGLTNEKLFF
TRBJ1-5 13 NA TRBV7-2 CASSSVSNQPQHF
TRBJ2-3 12 NA TRBV20-1 CSAGQGLDTQYF
TRBJ2-3 17 TRBD2 TRBV7-2 CASSLRLAGGSTDTQYF
TRBJ1-1 15 NA TRBV7-9 CASSPWTEPNTEAFF
TRBJ2-7 14 NA TRBV12-3/TRBV12-4 CASSFRGELTEQYF
TRBJ2-6 13 NA TRBV27 CASGVPGANVLTF
TRBJ2-5 16 TRBD1 TRBV6-1 CASRLLGTVLPETQYF
TRBJ2-7 14 TRBD1 TRBV29-1 CSAGQGMGIYEQYF
TRBJ2-7 14 TRBD2 TRBV4-1 CASSQAGGPYEQYF
TRBJ2-1 14 NA TRBV20-1 CSASDSSSYNEQFF
TRBJ2-3 15 NA TRBV5-6 CASSLGHLRTDTQYF
TRBJ2-5 15 NA TRBV12-3/TRBV12-4 CASSLLYGERATQYF
TRBJ2-5 16 TRBD2 TRBV11-2 CASSLDGGGRTETQYF
TRBJ2-5 14 TRBD2 TRBV20-1 CSAGLAGAQETQYF
TRBJ2-3 14 NA TRBV7-9 CASSFRAHGDTQYF
TRBJ2-7 18 NA TRBV20-1 CSARVLWGIGVGTYEQYF
TRBJ2-3 12 NA TRBV12-3/TRBV12-4 CASRTITDTQYF
TRBJ2-7 15 TRBD1 TRBV12-3/TRBV12-4 CASSLEGQGPYEQYF
TRBJ1-2 14 NA TRBV20-1 CSASRGPGDYGYTF
TRBJ2-1 15 TRBD2 TRBV11-2 CASRILAGGGHEQFF
TRBJ1-5 14 NA TRBV28 CASSLWGENQPQHF
TRBJ2-1 13 NA TRBV7-3 CASSLTTGREQFF
TRBJ2-2 15 NA TRBV20-1 CSARDRQSGTGELFF
TRBJ2-7 11 NA TRBV29-1 CSVAGAYEQYF
TRBJ1-5 13 NA TRBV20-1 CSAPGRNNQPQHF
TRBJ2-7 14 TRBD1 TRBV12-3/TRBV12-4 CASNLQGASYEQYF
TRBJ2-7 14 TRBD2 TRBV7-6 CASTTKAGTNEQYF
TRBJ2-7 14 NA TRBV12-3/TRBV12-4 CASSPLTEDYEQYF
TRBJ2-7 14 TRBD1 TRBV7-9 CASSERDRDYEQYF
TRBJ1-3 16 NA TRBV4-1 CASSQDGGAYGNTIYF
TRBJ2-7 14 NA TRBV20-1 CSAARSGTPYEQYF
TRBJ1-1 11 NA TRBV29-1 CSVLRDAEAFF
TRBJ2-5 15 TRBD1 TRBV5-6 CASTLWMTGQETQYF
TRBJ2-2 16 NA TRBV7-3 CASSLSQGPNTGELFF
TRBJ2-7 13 NA TRBV15 CATSRDGQYEQYF
TRBJ1-6 17 NA TRBV3-1 CASSQDLRPGYNSPLHF